A selection of T cell receptor beta chains follows, all from one sample in a study of shared clonotypes between healthy human individuals. Profiled with immunoSEQ multiplex PCR; TCRdb holds only in-frame clones, not every one. The table lists approximately 330,000 clones, over 70% of them singletons. Sequenced input: memory CD4+ T cells sorted from blood. The receptors come from a young man in good health. The CDR3 runs from the conserved cysteine through the conserved F or W. The D gene is left open where the match is weak.

TRBJ2-7 | TRBV14 | 15 | TRBD2 | CASSRGTSGTYEQYF
TRBJ2-7 | TRBV7-9 | 14 | - | CASSLSSRGREQYF
TRBJ1-4 | TRBV19 | 11 | - | CASSITGKLFF
TRBJ2-1 | TRBV10-3 | 16 | TRBD1 | CAIRYTGTGNYNEQFF
TRBJ2-3 | TRBV7-9 | 12 | - | CASSLGTDTQYF
TRBJ2-3 | TRBV7-2 | 17 | - | CASSLRTTPLSTDTQYF
TRBJ2-1 | TRBV9 | 16 | - | CASSLFGLGSYNEQFF
TRBJ2-3 | TRBV5-1 | 14 | - | CASSLAAGADTQYF
TRBJ2-7 | TRBV6-1 | 14 | - | CASSEGGRAFEQYF
TRBJ1-3 | TRBV10-3 | 14 | TRBD1 | CAISGTGAGNTIYF
TRBJ1-4 | TRBV28 | 14 | - | CASSLYWGSEKLFF
TRBJ2-1 | TRBV7-3 | 15 | - | CASSPDPRTVGEQFF
TRBJ1-4 | TRBV9 | 14 | - | CASSVGGRDEKLFF
TRBJ2-3 | TRBV10-2 | 14 | - | CASSVLGAGDTQYF
TRBJ2-2 | TRBV5-1 | 13 | TRBD1 | CATGQGNTGELFF
TRBJ2-5 | TRBV7-9 | 15 | TRBD2 | CAHGGWGGAQETQYF
TRBJ2-3 | TRBV30 | 12 | - | CAWSPQSDTQYF
TRBJ1-5 | TRBV5-1 | 15 | - | CASSLTGTSNQPQHF
TRBJ2-5 | TRBV11-2 | 15 | - | CASSLEGTSQETQYF
TRBJ2-3 | TRBV10-3 | 15 | - | CAISERDRSTDTQYF
TRBJ2-2 | TRBV7-9 | 15 | - | CASSLGVANTGELFF
TRBJ2-1 | TRBV2 | 16 | - | CASSELGGPRYNEQFF
TRBJ2-7 | TRBV2 | 14 | TRBD1 | CASRRQGSAYEQYF
TRBJ1-1 | TRBV19 | 15 | TRBD1 | CASSSSGQLNTEAFF
TRBJ2-5 | TRBV25-1 | 15 | - | CASSRNSGYQETQYF
TRBJ1-1 | TRBV19 | 16 | - | CASSNGGLFMNTEAFF
TRBJ2-7 | TRBV7-9 | 16 | TRBD2 | CASASPLASGSYEQYF
TRBJ2-1 | TRBV7-8 | 14 | - | CASSLLVSYNEQFF
TRBJ2-3 | TRBV11-2 | 18 | - | CASLPTPRDRRDTDTQYF
TRBJ2-2 | TRBV19 | 13 | TRBD2 | CASSQTSGGELFF
TRBJ2-3 | TRBV7-2 | 15 | - | CASSSRGSNTDTQYF
TRBJ1-3 | TRBV18 | 14 | - | CASSLQGSGNTIYF
TRBJ2-7 | TRBV11-2 | 14 | - | CASSNRVQGSEQYF
TRBJ2-5 | TRBV27 | 16 | - | CASSRGWGLGEETQYF
TRBJ2-5 | TRBV14 | 16 | TRBD2 | CASSPRLAGGQETQYF
TRBJ2-4 | TRBV15 | 17 | TRBD2 | CATSGGGSGRIVNIQYF
TRBJ1-5 | TRBV2 | 13 | - | CASSVRADQPQHF
TRBJ2-7 | TRBV29-1 | 15 | TRBD1 | CSVESRTGGQAEQYF
TRBJ2-2 | TRBV10-1 | 13 | TRBD1 | CASSTGDVGELFF
TRBJ1-2 | TRBV6-5 | 13 | - | CASSYRAGRGYTF
TRBJ1-4 | TRBV5-6 | 12 | TRBD1 | CASSLDRGPLFF
TRBJ1-1 | TRBV2 | 14 | - | CASSAGTAVWGAFF
TRBJ2-1 | TRBV7-9 | 11 | - | CASSLISEQFF
TRBJ1-4 | TRBV2 | 13 | - | CASSEDPDEKLFF
TRBJ1-1 | TRBV7-3 | 13 | TRBD1 | CASSLTGGTEAFF
TRBJ1-1 | TRBV5-4 | 15 | TRBD1 | CASSERTGKFAEAFF
TRBJ2-2 | TRBV7-2 | 15 | TRBD2 | CASSTLAGNTGELFF
TRBJ2-3 | TRBV7-2 | 15 | - | CASSLSEPSTDTQYF
TRBJ2-2 | TRBV4-3 | 17 | TRBD2 | CASSQEFSGIYTGELFF
TRBJ1-5 | TRBV2 | 15 | - | CASSGYGTQNQPQHF
TRBJ2-2 | TRBV19 | 15 | - | CASIGVPQNTGELFF
TRBJ1-3 | TRBV18 | 15 | - | CASSPLREQGNTIYF